The 14 T cell receptor beta chains given below trace back to one sample, sequenced in a study of T-cell reconstitution after alpha-beta-depleted transplantation in children. Researchers prepared the TCRbeta library using unique molecular identifiers, the study reports. TCRdb recomputed calls from the PCR reads with MiXCR, one row per CDR3 protein. The sample lists more than 200,000 distinct CDR3 sequences, approximately 15% occurring once. Specimen: PBMCs, mostly from graft donor cells, collected 360 days after TCRalphabeta/CD19-depleted stem cell transplant. These receptors were obtained from a male patient between 2 and 9 years old who had a stem cell transplant for acute lymphoblastic leukemia, so the T cells may come from the graft donor.

The V gene is TRBV27, the J gene TRBJ2-7; 11 nucleotides match TRBD1. The CDR3 totals 15 residues. Per the germline V gene, CDR1 is MNHEY and CDR2 is SMNVEV (reference sequence). Trimming took 5 bases from V and 0 from J; bases not matched to a gene: 3. The chain's CDR3 is CASSPGTGGSYEQYF. The DNA for the CDR3 is TGTGCCAGCAGTCCCGGGACAGGGGGCTCCTACGAGCAGTACTTC.

This clonotype was counted a few times. The V gene is TRBV4-3, the J gene TRBJ2-1; tentative D call: TRBD2 (5 bases). CDR1 is LGHNA and CDR2 is YSLEER in the germline V gene. This CDR3 comprises 15 residues. The ends were cut back, 0 bases at V and 5 bases at J, with 11 bases in the middle. The CDR3 here is CASSQDELVDNEQFF. DNA for the CDR3: TGCGCCAGCAGCCAAGATGAACTAGTTGACAATGAGCAGTTCTTC.

This clonotype was seen only a few times. The rearrangement links TRBV7-2 to TRBJ1-4; 10 bases are shared with TRBD1. V lost 5 bases to trimming and J lost 9 bases; unmatched junction nucleotides: 6. Germline CDR1 and CDR2: SGHTA and FQGNSA. The CDR3 consists of 14 residues. CDR3 sequence: CASSPGQGNKKLFF. The CDR3 DNA is TGTGCCAGCAGCCCGGGACAGGGGAATAAAAAACTGTTTTTT.

This clonotype was seen repeatedly, ten times or more. V is TRBV5-1 and J is TRBJ2-2; 7 bases align to TRBD1. Trimming cost V 1 base and J 0 bases; bases outside gene matches: 6. Germline CDR1 and CDR2: SGHRS and YFSETQ. The CDR3 runs 17 residues. In nucleotides, the CDR3 is TGCGCCAGCAGCTTGAGGCCGGGACAGCCGAACACCGGGGAGCTGTTTTTT. This translates into CASSLRPGQPNTGELFF.

The table lists this clonotype with a few counts. The V and J genes are TRBV20-1 and TRBJ2-5, with 8 nucleotides matching TRBD1. Trimming removed 6 bases from V and 3 bases from J; junction bases left unmatched: 9. Per the germline V gene, CDR1 is DFQATT and CDR2 is SNEGSKA (reference sequence). The CDR3 consists of 14 residues. The CDR3 bases are TGCAGTGCAACGAGGACAGGGTGGAAAGAGACCCAGTACTTC. Encoded protein: CSATRTGWKETQYF.

The chain employs TRBV12-3 or TRBV12-4 and TRBJ2-2; TRBD1 agrees at 8 bases. The junction had 9 bases not matched to a gene; V was cut back by 1 base and J by 5 bases. This CDR3 spans 17 amino acids. CDR3 amino acids: CASSLGGTGVKTGELFF. CDR3 bases: TGTGCCAGCAGTTTAGGGGGGACAGGCGTGAAGACCGGGGAGCTGTTTTTT.

This clonotype was recorded only once. The chain recombines TRBV6-5 with TRBJ1-2, with D possibly TRBD1 on 6 matching bases. V gave up 1 base and J gave up 5 bases, with 8 bases separating them. The CDR3 has 13 amino acids. Germline V gene data show CDR1 as MNHEY and CDR2 as SVGAGI. The CDR3 here is CASSYLGGYGYTF. The CDR3 DNA follows: TGTGCCAGCAGTTACTTAGGGGGTTATGGCTACACCTTC.

The V gene is TRBV19, the J gene TRBJ1-5, with D tentatively TRBD1 (6 bases). V gave up 5 bases and J gave up 8 bases, with 19 bases separating them. Germline V CDR1 and CDR2: LNHDA, SQIVND (reference sequence). The CDR3 contains 15 residues. CDR3 bases: TGTGCCAGTAGTGGATTGACAGGCCCAATTGAGCCCCAGCATTTT. It specifies CASSGLTGPIEPQHF.

This clonotype came up a few times. The rearrangement uses TRBV4-2 and TRBJ2-3, with D perhaps matching TRBD1 (5 bases). The germline V gene encodes CDR1 LGHNA and CDR2 YNFKEQ. Trimming pared 1 base from V and 2 bases from J, leaving 22 bases between. CDR3 length equals 19 residues. CDR3 bases: TGTGCCAGCAGCCAAGGTCGACGGCAGGGCGCGATCGTCACAGATACGCAGTATTTT. It is translated as CASSQGRRQGAIVTDTQYF.

This chain links TRBV7-9 with TRBJ1-1; TRBD1 aligns across 7 bases. Trimming cost V 5 bases and J 5 bases; bases outside gene matches: 17. Germline V gene lookup returns CDR1 SEHNR and CDR2 FQNEAQ (reference sequence). The CDR3 is 17 amino acids. The CDR3 DNA follows: TGTGCCAGCAGCCCTGTGGTGGGGGCAGGGGGTCAAACTGAAGCTTTCTTT. It specifies CASSPVVGAGGQTEAFF.

This clonotype was detected many times. V usage is TRBV20-1 and J usage is TRBJ1-2; maybe TRBD1 (5 bases). The CDR3 runs to 12 residues. CDR1 is DFQATT and CDR2 is SNEGSKA in the germline V gene (reference sequence). Trimming shortened V by 4 bases and J by 7 bases, and 13 bases separated the two germline ends. CDR3 residues: CSAIPRAGGYTF. The CDR3 nucleotides read TGCAGTGCTATACCCAGGGCGGGTGGCTACACCTTC.

V and J are TRBV3-1 and TRBJ1-5; the D is unclear. Germline V gene lookup returns CDR1 LGHDT and CDR2 YNNKEL (reference sequence). The CDR3 is made up of 15 amino acids. Trimming left V 1 base short and J 5 bases short, with 12 bases between. CDR3 protein: CASSQGGRQHQPQHF. CDR3 nucleotide sequence: TGTGCCAGCAGCCAAGGCGGTCGGCAGCATCAGCCCCAGCATTTT.

The V and J genes are TRBV20-1 and TRBJ2-1; 9 bases are shared with TRBD1. The germline V gene encodes CDR1 DFQATT and CDR2 SNEGSKA (reference sequence). J gave up 9 bases and V 6 bases, and 12 bases lay outside the gene matches. The length of the CDR3 is 14 residues. In DNA form, the CDR3 reads TGCAGTGCGCAAAAGACCGGGACAGGGAGTGAGCAGTTCTTC. It is translated as CSAQKTGTGSEQFF.

This clonotype turned up a few times. This CDR3 is CASSWGDSQETQYF. The CDR3 DNA sequence: TGCGCCAGCAGCTGGGGGGACAGCCAAGAGACCCAGTACTTC. The chain uses TRBV5-1 and TRBJ2-5, with TRBD1 as a possible D gene (7 bases). V was trimmed by 3 bases and J by 1 base, leaving 10 bases between them. The CDR3 extends over 14 amino acids. The germline V gene encodes CDR1 SGHRS and CDR2 YFSETQ.